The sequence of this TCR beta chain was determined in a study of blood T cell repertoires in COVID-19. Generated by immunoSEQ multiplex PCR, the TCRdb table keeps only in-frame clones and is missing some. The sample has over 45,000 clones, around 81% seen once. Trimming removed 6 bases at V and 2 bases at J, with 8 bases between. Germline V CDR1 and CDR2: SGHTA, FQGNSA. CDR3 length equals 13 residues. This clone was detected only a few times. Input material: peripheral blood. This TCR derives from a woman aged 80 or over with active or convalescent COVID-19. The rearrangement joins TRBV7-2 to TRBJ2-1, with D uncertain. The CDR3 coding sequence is TGTGCCAGCAGGCTAAGCACCTACAATGAGCAGTTCTTC. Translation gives CASRLSTYNEQFF.